The 16 T cell receptor beta chains below come from one sample, sequenced in a study of shared clonotypes between healthy human individuals (dated by TCRdb to 2018 to 2021). To prepare the library, the immunoSEQ multiplex PCR assay was applied. TCRdb took over this immuneACCESS table, retaining in-frame rearrangements with V and J assigned. Such tables are incomplete; in checked studies, under half of the missing clones stem from an unresolved V gene, and the remainder is unexplained. This sample comprises over 950,000 clones, about 80% of them detected only once. Of the sample, about 0.89% falls within the top ten clones. The sample consisted of memory CD4+ T cells from PBMCs. Taken with the paper, the label for cell subset or site translates to: CD45RA-negative fraction. The source is a man younger than 30 in good health. Some clones in this sample may be carry-over from other donors' samples.

Comment on this clone: Within the sample, other DNA sequences also encode this same CDR3. V is TRBV18 and J is TRBJ2-1, with D possibly matching TRBD1 (5 bases). This CDR3 is 15 amino acids long. Per germline, CDR1 KGHSH and CDR2 LQKENI. V was pared by 3 bases and J by 0 bases, with 9 bases between. CDR3 DNA: TGTGCCAGCTCACCTCCCACAGGCTCCTACAATGAGCAGTTCTTC. Protein product: CASSPPTGSYNEQFF.

The rearrangement uses TRBV5-1 and TRBJ1-3; D is unclear. Germline loops: CDR1 SGHRS, CDR2 YFSETQ. The length of the CDR3 is 15 residues. The V end was cut by 4 bases, the J end by 4 bases, with 15 bases between. The CDR3 nucleotides are TGCGCCAGCAGCCAAACCCCCGGGTCAGGAAACACCATATATTTT. It encodes CASSQTPGSGNTIYF.

The rearrangement uses TRBV14 and TRBJ2-1; TRBD2 matches 8 bases. CDR1 and CDR2 from the germline V gene are SGHDN and FVKESK. Trimming took 4 bases from V and 10 from J; bases not matched to a gene: 6. The CDR3 spans 13 residues. This chain's CDR3 is CASSRTSGREQFF. CDR3 DNA: TGTGCCAGCAGCCGAACTAGCGGAAGAGAGCAGTTCTTC. The full variable domain, in which reference TRBV14 and TRBJ2-1 provide the parts outside the CDR3, is EAGVTQFPSHSVIEKGQTVTLRCDPISGHDNLYWYRRVMGKEIKFLLHFVKESKQDESGMPNNRFLAERTGGTYSTLKVQPAELEDSGVYFCASSRTSGREQFFGPGTRLTVL.

V and J are TRBV2 and TRBJ2-5, with D perhaps assigned TRBD1 or TRBD2 (5 bases each). Germline CDR1 is SNHLY and CDR2 is FYNNEI. The CDR3 covers 12 residues. Trimming removed 8 bases at V and 4 bases at J, with 11 bases between. CDR3 bases: TGTGCCAGCGGTCGGGACGCAGAGACCCAGTACTTC. It yields the protein CASGRDAETQYF.

CDR3 bases: TGTGCCAGCAGTCTCGGGGGAGGGGGCAAAAACATTCAGTACTTC. This codes for CASSLGGGGKNIQYF. V usage is TRBV7-2 and J usage is TRBJ2-4, with a weak D call TRBD2 (7 bases). Germline CDR1 and CDR2: SGHTA and FQGNSA. CDR3 length: 15 residues. V was clipped by 6 bases and J by 3 bases, with 15 bases between them.

J is TRBJ1-2 and V is TRBV28; possibly TRBD1 for D (6 bases). The CDR3 spans 14 residues. Trimming cost V 6 bases and J 8 bases, with 19 bases left between them. The germline V gene encodes CDR1 MDHEN and CDR2 SYDVKM. The CDR3 loop is CASSRHEGVGGYTF. The DNA for the CDR3 is TGTGCCAGCAGCCGTCACGAGGGGGTAGGAGGCTACACCTTC.

The rearrangement uses TRBV7-2 and TRBJ2-5; 8 bases are a match to TRBD2. Germline loops: CDR1 SGHTA, CDR2 FQGNSA. This CDR3 has 14 amino acids. V lost 2 bases, J lost 5 bases, and 4 bases stayed unmatched. The CDR3 sequence: CASSLQRELETQYF. In DNA form, the CDR3 reads TGTGCCAGCAGCTTACAGCGGGAGTTGGAGACCCAGTACTTC.

About this clone: Other DNA sequences in the sample encode the same CDR3. J is TRBJ1-5 and V is TRBV9; D perhaps matches TRBD1 (5 bases). Germline V gene data show CDR1 as SGDLS and CDR2 as YYNGEE. The V end was cut by 2 bases, the J end by 1 base, with 7 bases between. The CDR3 consists of 14 residues. CDR3 in amino acids: CASSVGGSNQPQHF. The DNA for the CDR3 is TGTGCCAGCAGCGTCGGGGGGAGCAATCAGCCCCAGCATTTT.

This clone has a handful of counts. The genes are TRBV6-1 and TRBJ2-1, with D uncertain. The CDR3 totals 12 residues. Deletions cut 6 bases from V and 5 bases from J, with 8 bases between. In germline, CDR1 is MNHNS, CDR2 SASEGT. The CDR3 sequence: CASRDWNNEQFF. CDR3 coding DNA: TGTGCCAGCAGGGATTGGAACAATGAGCAGTTCTTC.

The chain couples TRBV5-1 to TRBJ2-2; the match to TRBD2 covers 15 bases. The CDR3 contains 16 residues. The germline V gene has CDR1 SGHRS and CDR2 YFSETQ. Trimming took 4 bases from V and 6 from J; bases not matched to a gene: 4. CDR3 amino acids: CASSRGTSGRSGELFF. DNA for the CDR3: TGCGCCAGCAGCCGAGGGACTAGCGGGAGGTCCGGGGAGCTGTTTTTT.

The chain is built from TRBV11-2 and TRBJ2-7, with D possibly TRBD2 on 6 matching bases. This CDR3 has 16 residues. The germline V and J ends were trimmed by 5 bases and 2 bases, with 19 bases remaining between them. Germline V gives CDR1 SGHAT, CDR2 FQNNGV. CDR3 amino acids: CASSPTSGRPPYEQYF. CDR3 coding DNA: TGTGCCAGCAGCCCGACGAGCGGGCGCCCTCCCTACGAGCAGTACTTC.

The rearrangement links TRBV7-9 to TRBJ2-1, with 8 bases that match TRBD1. The CDR3 is 14 amino acids. Trimming removed 5 bases from V and 8 bases from J; junction bases left unmatched: 8. Germline-derived CDR1 and CDR2 are SEHNR and FQNEAQ (reference sequence). CDR3 sequence: CASSTTGTGDEQFF. The CDR3 bases are TGTGCCAGCAGCACAACCGGGACAGGCGATGAGCAGTTCTTC.

The chain has TRBV19 and TRBJ1-5; D perhaps matches TRBD1 (6 bases). Trimming pared 5 bases from V and 1 base from J, leaving 15 bases between. Germline CDR1 LNHDA, CDR2 SQIVND (reference sequence). CDR3 length equals 16 residues. DNA of the CDR3: TGTGCCAGTAGTTCAGGACAGTTCTGGAGCAATCAGCCCCAGCATTTT. Amino acid sequence: CASSSGQFWSNQPQHF. Using reference TRBV19 and TRBJ1-5 for the parts outside the CDR3, the full variable domain is DGGITQSPKYLFRKEGQNVTLSCEQNLNHDAMYWYRQDPGQGLRLIYYSQIVNDFQKGDIAEGYSVSREKKESFPLTVTSAQKNPTAFYLCASSSGQFWSNQPQHFGDGTRLSIL.

The chain joins TRBV6-4 to TRBJ1-5; TRBD1 matches 7 bases. Germline lookup yields CDR1 MRHNA and CDR2 SNTAGT. This CDR3 spans 14 amino acids. The J segment lost 5 bases and the V segment lost 4 bases, leaving 5 bases of the junction unmatched. CDR3 loop: CASSARRGHQPQHF. CDR3 nucleotide sequence: TGTGCCAGCAGTGCACGGAGGGGGCATCAGCCCCAGCATTTT.

As for this clone: One base away lies a much larger clone, so this may be a sequencing read error. The V call is TRBV29-1, the J call TRBJ1-5; tentative D call: TRBD1 (6 bases). The CDR3 is 15 residues long. CDR1 and CDR2 from the germline V gene are SQVTM and ANQGSEA. The CDR3 loop reads CGVATGRGNNQPQHF. The CDR3 nucleotides read TGCGGCGTCGCGACAGGTAGAGGGAACAATCAGCCCCAGCATTTT.

Only one count was recorded for this clone. CDR3 nucleotide sequence: TGCGCCAGCAGCTTGTTTGCAAGCACAGATACGCAGTATTTT. Translated, it gives CASSLFASTDTQYF. The genes are TRBV5-1 and TRBJ2-3; D not resolved. Germline V gene lookup returns CDR1 SGHRS and CDR2 YFSETQ. The CDR3 has 14 residues. V lost 1 base, J lost 0 bases, and 6 bases lay in between.